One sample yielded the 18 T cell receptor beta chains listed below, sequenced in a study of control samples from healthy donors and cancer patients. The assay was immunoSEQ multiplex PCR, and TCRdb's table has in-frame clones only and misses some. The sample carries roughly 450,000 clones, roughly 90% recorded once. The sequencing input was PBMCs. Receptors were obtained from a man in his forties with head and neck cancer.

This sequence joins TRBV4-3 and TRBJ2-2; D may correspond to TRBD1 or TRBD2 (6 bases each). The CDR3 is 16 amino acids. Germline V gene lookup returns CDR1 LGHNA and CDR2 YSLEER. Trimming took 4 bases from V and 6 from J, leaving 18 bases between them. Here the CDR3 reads CASSPQGWGAAGELFF. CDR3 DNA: TGCGCCAGCAGCCCACAGGGTTGGGGGGCGGCCGGGGAGCTGTTTTTT.

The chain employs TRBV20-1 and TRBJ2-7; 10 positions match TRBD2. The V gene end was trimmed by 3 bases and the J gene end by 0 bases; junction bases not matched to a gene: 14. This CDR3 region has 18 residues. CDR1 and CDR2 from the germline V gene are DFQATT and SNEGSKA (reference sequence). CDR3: CSASSVLAGAFSSYEQYF. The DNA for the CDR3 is TGCAGTGCTAGTTCCGTTCTAGCGGGGGCGTTTAGCTCCTACGAGCAGTACTTC.

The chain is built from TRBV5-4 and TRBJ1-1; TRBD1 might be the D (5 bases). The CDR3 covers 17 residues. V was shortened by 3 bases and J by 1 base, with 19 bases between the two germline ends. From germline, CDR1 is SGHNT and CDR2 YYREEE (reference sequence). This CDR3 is CASSSAGRAGRNTEAFF. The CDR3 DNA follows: TGTGCCAGCAGCTCGGCCGGAAGAGCAGGGAGGAACACTGAAGCTTTCTTT. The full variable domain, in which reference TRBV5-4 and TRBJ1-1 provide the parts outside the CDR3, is ETGVTQSPTHLIKTRGQQVTLRCSSQSGHNTVSWYQQALGQGPQFIFQYYREEENGRGNFPPRFSGLQFPNYSSELNVNALELDDSALYLCASSSAGRAGRNTEAFFGQGTRLTVV.

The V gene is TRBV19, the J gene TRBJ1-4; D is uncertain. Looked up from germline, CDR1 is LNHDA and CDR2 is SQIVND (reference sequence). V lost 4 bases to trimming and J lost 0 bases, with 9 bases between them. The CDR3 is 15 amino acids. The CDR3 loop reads CASSTTATTNEKLFF. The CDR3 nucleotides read TGTGCCAGTAGTACCACAGCAACAACTAATGAAAAACTGTTTTTT.

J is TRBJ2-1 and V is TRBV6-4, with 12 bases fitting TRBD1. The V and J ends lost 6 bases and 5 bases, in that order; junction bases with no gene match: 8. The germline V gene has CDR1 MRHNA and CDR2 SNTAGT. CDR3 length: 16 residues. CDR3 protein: CASRATGQGAHNEQFF. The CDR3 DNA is TGTGCCAGCAGAGCCACGGGACAGGGGGCCCACAATGAGCAGTTCTTC.

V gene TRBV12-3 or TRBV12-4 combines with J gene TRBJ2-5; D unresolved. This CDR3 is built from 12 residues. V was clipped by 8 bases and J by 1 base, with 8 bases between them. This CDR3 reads CASRTSQETQYF. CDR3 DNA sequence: TGTGCCAGCCGGACCTCCCAAGAGACCCAGTACTTC.

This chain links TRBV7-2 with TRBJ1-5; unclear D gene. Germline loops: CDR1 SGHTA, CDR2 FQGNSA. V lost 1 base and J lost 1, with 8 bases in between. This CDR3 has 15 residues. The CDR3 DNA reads TGTGCCAGCAGCTTAGAACGGGTGAGCAATCAGCCCCAGCATTTT. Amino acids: CASSLERVSNQPQHF.

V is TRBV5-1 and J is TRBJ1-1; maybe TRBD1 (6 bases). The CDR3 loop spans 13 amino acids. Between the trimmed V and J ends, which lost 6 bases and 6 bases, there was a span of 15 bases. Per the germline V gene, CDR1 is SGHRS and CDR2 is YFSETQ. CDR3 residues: CASTTGKTAEAFF. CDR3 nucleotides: TGCGCCAGCACCACAGGGAAGACCGCTGAAGCTTTCTTT.

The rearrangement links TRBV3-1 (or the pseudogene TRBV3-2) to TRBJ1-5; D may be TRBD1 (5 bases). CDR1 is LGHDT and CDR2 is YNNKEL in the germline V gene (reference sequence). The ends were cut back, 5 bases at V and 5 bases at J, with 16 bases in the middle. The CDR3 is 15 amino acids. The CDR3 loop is CASSDSDAPDQPQHF. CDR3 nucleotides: TGTGCCAGCAGCGACAGTGACGCTCCCGATCAGCCCCAGCATTTT.

CDR3 in amino acids: CASSPWDRVTDTQYF. CDR3 in DNA: TGTGCCAGCAGCCCGTGGGACAGGGTCACAGATACGCAGTATTTT. The chain has TRBV9 and TRBJ2-3; 9 bases are a match to TRBD1. The V gene's germline CDR1 is SGDLS and CDR2 YYNGEE. The CDR3 consists of 15 residues. The V segment lost 4 bases and the J segment 2 bases; nucleotides outside the gene matches: 5.

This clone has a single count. CDR3 nucleotide sequence: TGTGCCAGCAGCTTAGTAGCCCTGGGGCAGGGGAATGAAAAACTGTTTTTT. The encoded protein is CASSLVALGQGNEKLFF. The genes are TRBV7-9 and TRBJ1-4, with D possibly matching TRBD1 (6 bases). The V end lost 1 base, the J end lost 5 bases, and 17 bases lay between the germline ends. This CDR3 comprises 17 residues. Germline V gives CDR1 SEHNR, CDR2 FQNEAQ (reference sequence). Full variable domain (missing parts from reference TRBV7-9 and TRBJ1-4): DTGVSQNPRHKITKRGQNVTFRCDPISEHNRLYWYRQTLGQGPEFLTYFQNEAQLEKSRLLSDRFSAERPKGSFSTLEIQRTEQGDSAMYLCASSLVALGQGNEKLFFGSGTQLSVL.

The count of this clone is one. In nucleotides, the CDR3 is TGTGCCAGCAGTAAGGGCACGGGGGGGGGAAACGAAAAACTGTTTTTT. As protein: CASSKGTGGGNEKLFF. The rearrangement links TRBV28 to TRBJ1-4; tentative D call: TRBD1 (5 bases). Germline lookup yields CDR1 MDHEN and CDR2 SYDVKM. The CDR3 runs to 16 residues. The V end lost 5 bases, the J end lost 8 bases, and 21 bases lay between the germline ends.

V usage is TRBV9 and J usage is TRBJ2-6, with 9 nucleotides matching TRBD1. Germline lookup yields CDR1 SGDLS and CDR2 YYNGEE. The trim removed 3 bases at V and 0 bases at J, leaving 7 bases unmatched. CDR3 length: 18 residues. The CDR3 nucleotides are TGTGCCAGCAGCGAGTACGGGACAGGGTACTCTGGGGCCAACGTCCTGACTTTC. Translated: CASSEYGTGYSGANVLTF.

The CDR3 DNA is TGTGCCTGGGGGACTAGCGGGGGCAACTACGAGCAGTACTTC. Translation gives CAWGTSGGNYEQYF. The chain uses TRBV30 and TRBJ2-7; 14 bases fit TRBD2. Germline V gives CDR1 GTSNPN, CDR2 SVGIG (reference sequence). The CDR3 extends over 14 amino acids. The ends lost 5 bases at V and 3 bases at J; junction bases unmatched: 3.

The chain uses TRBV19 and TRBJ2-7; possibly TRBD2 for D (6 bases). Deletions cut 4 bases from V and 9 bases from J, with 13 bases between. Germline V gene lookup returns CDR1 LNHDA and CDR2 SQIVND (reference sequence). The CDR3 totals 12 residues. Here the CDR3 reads CASSTADGGQYF. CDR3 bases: TGTGCCAGTAGTACCGCTGACGGGGGGCAGTACTTC.

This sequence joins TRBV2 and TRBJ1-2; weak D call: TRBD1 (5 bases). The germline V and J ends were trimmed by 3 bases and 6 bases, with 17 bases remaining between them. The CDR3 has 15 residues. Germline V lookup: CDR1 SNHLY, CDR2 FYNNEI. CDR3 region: CASSEWDVGSNGYTF. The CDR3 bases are TGTGCCAGCAGTGAGTGGGACGTCGGGTCGAATGGCTACACCTTC.

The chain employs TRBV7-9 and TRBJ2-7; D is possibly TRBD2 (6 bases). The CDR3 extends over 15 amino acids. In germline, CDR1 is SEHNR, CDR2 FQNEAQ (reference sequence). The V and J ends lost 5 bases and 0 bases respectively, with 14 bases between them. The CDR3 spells CASSGGTESSYEQYF. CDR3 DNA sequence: TGTGCCAGCAGCGGCGGGACGGAGAGCTCCTACGAGCAGTACTTC.

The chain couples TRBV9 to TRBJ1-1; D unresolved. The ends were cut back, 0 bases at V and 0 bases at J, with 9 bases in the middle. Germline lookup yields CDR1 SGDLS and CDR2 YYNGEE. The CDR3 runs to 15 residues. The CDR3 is CASSVGPVMNTEAFF. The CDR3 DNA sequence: TGTGCCAGCAGCGTAGGTCCGGTTATGAACACTGAAGCTTTCTTT.